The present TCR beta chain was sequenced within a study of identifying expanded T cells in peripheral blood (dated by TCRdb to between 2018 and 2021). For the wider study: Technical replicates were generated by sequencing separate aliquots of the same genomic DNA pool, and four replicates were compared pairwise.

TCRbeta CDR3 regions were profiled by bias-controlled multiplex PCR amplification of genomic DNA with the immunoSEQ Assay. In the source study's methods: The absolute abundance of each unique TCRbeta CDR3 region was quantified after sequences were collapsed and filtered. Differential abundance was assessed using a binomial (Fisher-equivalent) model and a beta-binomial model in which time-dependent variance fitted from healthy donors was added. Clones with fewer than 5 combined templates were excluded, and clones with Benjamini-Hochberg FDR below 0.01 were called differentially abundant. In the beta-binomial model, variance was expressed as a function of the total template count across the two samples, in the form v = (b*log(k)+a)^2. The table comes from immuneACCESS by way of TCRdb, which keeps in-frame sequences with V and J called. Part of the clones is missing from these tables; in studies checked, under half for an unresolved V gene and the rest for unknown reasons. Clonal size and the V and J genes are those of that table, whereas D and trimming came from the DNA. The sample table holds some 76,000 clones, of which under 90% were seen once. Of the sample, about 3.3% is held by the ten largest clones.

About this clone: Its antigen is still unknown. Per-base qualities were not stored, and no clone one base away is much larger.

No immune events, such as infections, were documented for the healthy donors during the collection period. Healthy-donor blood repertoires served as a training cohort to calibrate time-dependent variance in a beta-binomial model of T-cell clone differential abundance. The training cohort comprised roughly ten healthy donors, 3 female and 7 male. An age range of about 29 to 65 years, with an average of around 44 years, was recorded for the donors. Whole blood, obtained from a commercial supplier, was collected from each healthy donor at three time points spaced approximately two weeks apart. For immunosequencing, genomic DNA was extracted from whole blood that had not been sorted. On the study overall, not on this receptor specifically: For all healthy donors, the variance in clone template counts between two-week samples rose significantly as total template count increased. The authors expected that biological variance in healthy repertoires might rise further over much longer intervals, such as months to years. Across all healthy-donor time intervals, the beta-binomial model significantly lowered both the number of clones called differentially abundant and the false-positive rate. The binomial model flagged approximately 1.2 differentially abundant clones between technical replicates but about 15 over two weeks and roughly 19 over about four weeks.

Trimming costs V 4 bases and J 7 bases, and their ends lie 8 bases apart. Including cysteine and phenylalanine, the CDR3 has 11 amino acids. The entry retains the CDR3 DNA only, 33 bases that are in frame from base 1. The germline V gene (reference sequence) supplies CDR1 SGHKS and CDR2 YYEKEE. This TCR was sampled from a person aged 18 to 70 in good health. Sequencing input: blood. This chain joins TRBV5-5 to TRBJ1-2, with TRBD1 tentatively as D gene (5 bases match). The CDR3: CASSRGFGYTF. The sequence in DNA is TGTGCCAGCAGCCGGGGGTTTGGCTACACCTTC.